The 15 T cell receptor beta chains below come from one sample, sequenced in a study of blood T cell repertoires in COVID-19. Data came from immunoSEQ multiplex PCR; TCRdb stores just in-frame clones and leaves some out. The table shows roughly 210,000 clones, with roughly 84% occurring only once. The specimen was PBMCs or T cells enriched from blood (not recorded which). These receptors were taken from a man aged 25-45 years in a cohort exposed to, infected with or recovered from COVID-19 (not recorded which).

This sequence joins TRBV25-1 and TRBJ1-2; the D gene is possibly TRBD1 (6 bases). Trimming pared 1 base from V and 4 bases from J, leaving 7 bases between. The CDR3 runs to 13 residues. Germline values: CDR1 MGHDK, CDR2 SYGVNS. This chain's CDR3 is CASSELDSYGYTF. CDR3 nucleotides: TGTGCCAGCAGTGAATTGGACAGCTATGGCTACACCTTC.

The rearrangement links TRBV5-1 to TRBJ1-3, with 12 bases matching TRBD1. CDR3 length equals 17 residues. The trim removed 4 bases at V and 0 bases at J, leaving 5 bases unmatched. Germline CDR1 SGHRS, CDR2 YFSETQ. CDR3 protein: CASSARDRGHSGNTIYF. In DNA, the CDR3 is TGCGCCAGCAGCGCCCGGGACAGGGGGCACTCTGGAAACACCATATATTTT.

The chain employs TRBV6-4 and TRBJ1-6; no definite D call. Trimming pared 11 bases from V and 0 bases from J, leaving 11 bases between. The germline gives CDR1 MRHNA, CDR2 SNTAGT. This CDR3 region has 14 residues. DNA of the CDR3: TGTGCCGGGGAGGGATTCTCCTATAATTCACCCCTCCACTTT. Its translation: CAGEGFSYNSPLHF.

The gene calls are TRBV14 and TRBJ2-3, with 7 positions matching TRBD2. Trimming removed 0 bases from V and 2 bases from J; junction bases left unmatched: 8. In germline, CDR1 is SGHDN, CDR2 FVKESK. CDR3 size: 17 residues. The CDR3 region is CASSQEPAAGVTDTQYF. CDR3 sequence (DNA): TGTGCCAGCAGCCAAGAACCAGCGGCGGGAGTCACAGATACGCAGTATTTT. The full variable domain, with the rest looked up from reference TRBV14 and TRBJ2-3, is EAGVTQFPSHSVIEKGQTVTLRCDPISGHDNLYWYRRVMGKEIKFLLHFVKESKQDESGMPNNRFLAERTGGTYSTLKVQPAELEDSGVYFCASSQEPAAGVTDTQYFGPGTRLTVL.

The gene calls are TRBV20-1 and TRBJ2-2; 7 nucleotides match TRBD1. This CDR3 has 14 amino acids. CDR1 and CDR2 (germline): DFQATT, SNEGSKA (reference sequence). With 3 bases clipped from V and 4 bases from J, the junction kept 5 bases outside the gene matches. Written as DNA, the CDR3 is TGCAGTGCTAGTAGGGGGCGCAGCACCGGGGAGCTGTTTTTT. Protein sequence: CSASRGRSTGELFF.

This sequence joins TRBV28 and TRBJ1-2, with TRBD1 matching 9 bases. CDR3 length: 14 residues. The V gene's germline CDR1 is MDHEN and CDR2 SYDVKM. V gave up 5 bases and J gave up 4 bases; unmatched junction bases: 5. CDR3 in amino acids: CASSLTGGGYGYTF. The CDR3 DNA sequence: TGTGCCAGCAGTCTGACAGGGGGTGGCTATGGCTACACCTTC.

The chain's CDR3 is CASSQGRGGVGTDTQYF. For the CDR3, the DNA is TGCGCCAGCAGCCAAGGGCGGGGGGGCGTAGGCACAGATACGCAGTATTTT. The rearrangement uses TRBV4-3 and TRBJ2-3; 9 positions match TRBD2. The ends lost 1 base at V and 1 base at J; junction bases unmatched: 6. Germline CDR1 is LGHNA and CDR2 is YSLEER. The length of the CDR3 is 17 residues.

This chain's CDR3 is CASSFQARGYTF. CDR3 in DNA: TGTGCCAGTAGTTTCCAGGCTCGCGGCTACACCTTC. The chain has TRBV19 and TRBJ1-2; D not resolved. V lost 5 bases, J lost 8 bases, and 12 bases lay in between. This CDR3 is 12 amino acids long. Germline CDR1 LNHDA, CDR2 SQIVND (reference sequence).

The rearrangement joins TRBV28 to TRBJ2-2; TRBD2 might be the D (6 bases). Germline CDR1 MDHEN, CDR2 SYDVKM. Trimming shortened V by 3 bases and J by 0 bases, and 8 bases separated the two germline ends. This CDR3 spans 15 amino acids. CDR3: CASSFWRANTGELFF. The DNA for the CDR3 is TGTGCCAGCAGTTTTTGGAGGGCGAACACCGGGGAGCTGTTTTTT.

This clone was found a few times. V is TRBV6-1 and J is TRBJ2-3; 11 bases fit TRBD2. This CDR3 comprises 15 residues. CDR1 MNHNS and CDR2 SASEGT come from the germline V gene. Trimming cost V 2 bases and J 4 bases; bases outside gene matches: 2. The chain's CDR3 is CASSETSGSSDTQYF. CDR3 DNA sequence: TGTGCCAGCAGTGAAACTAGCGGGAGCTCAGATACGCAGTATTTT.

V and J are TRBV4-1 and TRBJ2-1, with TRBD2 identical over 14 bases. This CDR3 contains 19 residues. Germline lookup yields CDR1 MGHRA and CDR2 YSYEKL. V lost 5 bases to trimming and J lost 8 bases; unmatched junction nucleotides: 17. The CDR3: CASSSRLRLAGGLFDEQFF. In DNA form, the CDR3 reads TGCGCCAGCAGCTCACGACTTCGACTAGCGGGAGGGTTGTTCGATGAGCAGTTCTTC.

The chain recombines TRBV12-3 or TRBV12-4 with TRBJ2-7; 8 nucleotides line up with TRBD1. The CDR3 covers 13 residues. The trim removed 7 bases at V and 7 bases at J, leaving 9 bases unmatched. In DNA, the CDR3 is TGTGCCAGCACGAGGACAGGGTTTGAGGAGCAGTACTTC. Translation: CASTRTGFEEQYF.

The chain carries TRBV28 and TRBJ1-1; 8 bases agree with TRBD1. The CDR3 sequence is 15 residues long. With 4 bases clipped from V and 4 bases from J, the junction kept 8 bases outside the gene matches. The germline gives CDR1 MDHEN, CDR2 SYDVKM. CDR3 nucleotide sequence: TGTGCCAGCAGTTCCCTGACAGGGGTTGTCACTGAAGCTTTCTTT. Its translation is CASSSLTGVVTEAFF. Complete variable domain (other parts from reference TRBV28 and TRBJ1-1): DVKVTQSSRYLVKRTGEKVFLECVQDMDHENMFWYRQDPGLGLRLIYFSYDVKMKEKGDIPEGYSVSREKKERFSLILESASTNQTSMYLCASSSLTGVVTEAFFGQGTRLTVV.

The chain joins TRBV14 to TRBJ1-2; D remains ambiguous. Germline CDR1 SGHDN, CDR2 FVKESK. The CDR3 is 14 amino acids. V lost 4 bases, J lost 0 bases, and 9 bases lay in between. Written as DNA, the CDR3 is TGTGCCAGCAGCCCCGAGCCGGCTAACTATGGCTACACCTTC. This gives the protein CASSPEPANYGYTF.

This clone was recorded once. The chain recombines TRBV27 with TRBJ2-5, with TRBD2 identical over 8 bases. The junction had 8 bases not matched to a gene; V was cut back by 6 bases and J by 5 bases. Per the germline V gene, CDR1 is MNHEY and CDR2 is SMNVEV (reference sequence). The CDR3 covers 14 residues. In nucleotides, the CDR3 is TGTGCCAGCAGCCGACTAGCGAGTAAGGAGACCCAGTACTTC. The encoded protein is CASSRLASKETQYF.